The subject of this entry is one T cell receptor beta chain. Its antigen is unknown. The data belong to a study of blood T cells in healthy people across ages. The germline CDR1 and CDR2 sequences are SGDLS and YYNGEE. CDR3 length: 14 amino acids. Trimming left V 0 bases short and J 7 bases short, with 8 bases between. Overall study results and limits: Diversity was estimated from one million T cells, and these estimates were considered underestimates. Aged donors had fewer naive CD4+ cells and lower diversity than long-lived donors. Significant beta diversity loss was already apparent by age roughly 44, declining roughly linearly.

A second PCR of about 7 to 12 cycles used a sample-barcoded 5' primer and a J-beta primer mix. A template-switch adaptor with 12 random nucleotides tagged each cDNA molecule. TCRdb redid the calling of the 5' RACE reads with MiXCR, one entry per CDR3 protein. The sample includes over 950,000 distinct CDR3 sequences, roughly 51% of them seen just once. The receptor was derived from an older woman in good health. Source material: blood. This chain uses TRBV9 with TRBJ1-6; TRBD1 is a possible D gene (6 bases). Written as DNA, the CDR3 is TGTGCCAGCAGCGTAGGACAGGTCAATTCACCCCTCCACTTT. Amino acid sequence: CASSVGQVNSPLHF.